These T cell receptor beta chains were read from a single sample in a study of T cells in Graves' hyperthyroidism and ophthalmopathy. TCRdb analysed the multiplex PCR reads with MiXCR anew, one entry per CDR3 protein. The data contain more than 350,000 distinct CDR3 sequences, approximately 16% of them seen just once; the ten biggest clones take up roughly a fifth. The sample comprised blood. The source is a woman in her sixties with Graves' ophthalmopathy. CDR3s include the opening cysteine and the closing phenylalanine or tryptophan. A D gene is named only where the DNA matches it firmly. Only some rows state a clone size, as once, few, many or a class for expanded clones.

CDR3 DNA: TGTGCCAGCAGCGCTGACGGGGGTGTCAATCAGCCCCAGCATTTT
CDR3 protein: CASSADGGVNQPQHF
V gene: TRBV2
D gene: NA
J gene: TRBJ1-5
clone size: many

CDR3 DNA: TGCGCCAGCAGCTCGTCGGCTAACCTGGATGAGCAGTTCTTC
CDR3 protein: CASSSSANLDEQFF
V gene: TRBV5-1
D gene: NA
J gene: TRBJ2-1
clone size: many

CDR3 DNA: TGTGCTAGTGGTCCCCGTTTGACCGGGGAGCTGTTTTTT
CDR3 protein: CASGPRLTGELFF
V gene: TRBV12-5
D gene: NA
J gene: TRBJ2-2
clone size: few

CDR3 DNA: TGCGCCAGCCGCACAGACGGGACTCTCTACACCGGGGAGCTGTTTTTT
CDR3 protein: CASRTDGTLYTGELFF
V gene: TRBV4-1
D gene: NA
J gene: TRBJ2-2
clone size: many

CDR3 DNA: TGTGCCAGCACCCCAACAGGGACAGCGGCGGGCTACACCTTC
CDR3 protein: CASTPTGTAAGYTF
V gene: TRBV5-5
D gene: TRBD1
J gene: TRBJ1-2
clone size: few

CDR3 DNA: TGTGCCAGCCAACAGGGCCCCGGGGAGCTGTTTTTT
CDR3 protein: CASQQGPGELFF
V gene: TRBV28
D gene: NA
J gene: TRBJ2-2
clone size: many

CDR3 DNA: TGTGCCAGTACCCCGGCTGAGAGAACGGGCTATGGCTACACCTTC
CDR3 protein: CASTPAERTGYGYTF
V gene: TRBV19
D gene: NA
J gene: TRBJ1-2
clone size: many

CDR3 DNA: TGTGCCAGCAGTAGCCGTGACAGGCGGTTGGAGACCCAGTACTTC
CDR3 protein: CASSSRDRRLETQYF
V gene: TRBV28
D gene: NA
J gene: TRBJ2-5
clone size: many

CDR3 DNA: TGTGCCAGCAGCCCGACCGGGACTAACTACAATGAGCAGTTCTTC
CDR3 protein: CASSPTGTNYNEQFF
V gene: TRBV5-8
D gene: TRBD2
J gene: TRBJ2-1
clone size: few

CDR3 DNA: TGTGCCAGCAGTTTGGGCAGTATGAATACGCAGTATTTT
CDR3 protein: CASSLGSMNTQYF
V gene: TRBV12-3/TRBV12-4
D gene: NA
J gene: TRBJ2-3
clone size: few

CDR3 DNA: TGCGCCAGCAGAATAGCGGGAGACCGTACAGATACGCAGTATTTT
CDR3 protein: CASRIAGDRTDTQYF
V gene: TRBV5-1
D gene: TRBD2
J gene: TRBJ2-3
clone size: NA

CDR3 DNA: TGTGCCAGCAGTTTATGGGGGACAGGCGAAGAGACCCAGTACTTC
CDR3 protein: CASSLWGTGEETQYF
V gene: TRBV28
D gene: TRBD1
J gene: TRBJ2-5
clone size: NA

CDR3 DNA: TGCAGTGCTAGAGAACTAGCGGGAGACTACGAGCAGTACTTC
CDR3 protein: CSARELAGDYEQYF
V gene: TRBV20-1
D gene: TRBD2
J gene: TRBJ2-7
clone size: NA

CDR3 DNA: TGTGCCAGCAGCCCCACCGCGACAGGGGCCCCCTTGTACGAGCAGTACTTC
CDR3 protein: CASSPTATGAPLYEQYF
V gene: TRBV3-1
D gene: TRBD1
J gene: TRBJ2-7
clone size: many

CDR3 DNA: TGTGCCACCTCTCGCCGGGACAGGGACACAGATACGCAGTATTTT
CDR3 protein: CATSRRDRDTDTQYF
V gene: TRBV19
D gene: TRBD1
J gene: TRBJ2-3
clone size: NA

CDR3 DNA: TGTGCCAGCAGTGAAGCCGGGACAGGGGCCTACAATGAGCAGTTCTTC
CDR3 protein: CASSEAGTGAYNEQFF
V gene: TRBV2
D gene: TRBD1
J gene: TRBJ2-1
clone size: many

CDR3 DNA: TGTGCCAGCGGAGGGTTGGACGAGCAGTACTTC
CDR3 protein: CASGGLDEQYF
V gene: TRBV28
D gene: NA
J gene: TRBJ2-7
clone size: many

CDR3 DNA: TGCGCCAGCGGCGCAGGGACAGGGACCTACAATGAGCAGTTCTTC
CDR3 protein: CASGAGTGTYNEQFF
V gene: TRBV5-1
D gene: TRBD1
J gene: TRBJ2-1
clone size: NA

CDR3 DNA: TGTGCCTGGAGTGAAAAGGGTGTGGGGACGGCCAAAAACATTCAGTACTTC
CDR3 protein: CAWSEKGVGTAKNIQYF
V gene: TRBV30
D gene: NA
J gene: TRBJ2-4
clone size: NA

CDR3 DNA: TGCAGCGTCAGGGGTCATAACACCGGGGAGCTGTTTTTT
CDR3 protein: CSVRGHNTGELFF
V gene: TRBV29-1
D gene: NA
J gene: TRBJ2-2
clone size: NA

CDR3 DNA: TGTGCCAGCAGCCAAGATCAAGCGGGGGTCAACTATGGCTACACCTTC
CDR3 protein: CASSQDQAGVNYGYTF
V gene: TRBV3-1
D gene: NA
J gene: TRBJ1-2
clone size: many

CDR3 DNA: TGTGCCAGCAGCCTACTCTTAGGGGAGTTAAACGAGCAGTACTTC
CDR3 protein: CASSLLLGELNEQYF
V gene: TRBV7-2
D gene: NA
J gene: TRBJ2-7
clone size: NA

CDR3 DNA: TGTGCTAGCAGCTCATCAAGACTAGCGGGGCAAGAGACCCAGTACTTC
CDR3 protein: CASSSSRLAGQETQYF
V gene: TRBV7-7
D gene: TRBD2
J gene: TRBJ2-5
clone size: few

CDR3 DNA: TGTGCCAGCAGCTTGGGGGTCGGACAGCAAGAGACCCAGTACTTC
CDR3 protein: CASSLGVGQQETQYF
V gene: TRBV5-6
D gene: NA
J gene: TRBJ2-5
clone size: many

CDR3 DNA: TGTGCCAGCAGCTTAATTCCTAGCGGGAGTGCGGCAGATACGCAGTATTTT
CDR3 protein: CASSLIPSGSAADTQYF
V gene: TRBV11-2
D gene: TRBD2
J gene: TRBJ2-3
clone size: NA

CDR3 DNA: TGTGCCACCAGTGCAATGGGACAGCAAGAGACCCAGTACTTC
CDR3 protein: CATSAMGQQETQYF
V gene: TRBV24-1
D gene: TRBD1
J gene: TRBJ2-5
clone size: many

CDR3 DNA: TGTGCCAGCTCTCAGGTTAACAATGAGCAGTTCTTC
CDR3 protein: CASSQVNNEQFF
V gene: TRBV18
D gene: NA
J gene: TRBJ2-1
clone size: many

CDR3 DNA: TGTGCCAGCAGTGACCCCGGGTCTGAAGGAAACACCATATATTTT
CDR3 protein: CASSDPGSEGNTIYF
V gene: TRBV2
D gene: NA
J gene: TRBJ1-3
clone size: few

CDR3 DNA: TGCAGTGCCCAAAGGGTAGGGTACAAATCCTACGAGCAGTACTTC
CDR3 protein: CSAQRVGYKSYEQYF
V gene: TRBV20-1
D gene: NA
J gene: TRBJ2-7
clone size: few

CDR3 DNA: TGTGCCAGCAGTGGACTAGCCCGTAGCACAGATACGCAGTATTTT
CDR3 protein: CASSGLARSTDTQYF
V gene: TRBV2
D gene: TRBD2
J gene: TRBJ2-3
clone size: NA

CDR3 DNA: TGCGCCAGCAGCCAACCACAGGGGTGGACTGAAGCTTTCTTT
CDR3 protein: CASSQPQGWTEAFF
V gene: TRBV4-1
D gene: TRBD1
J gene: TRBJ1-1
clone size: many

CDR3 DNA: TGTGCCAGCAGCAAGACAGAAGTAAACTACGAGCAGTACTTC
CDR3 protein: CASSKTEVNYEQYF
V gene: TRBV7-8
D gene: NA
J gene: TRBJ2-7
clone size: NA

CDR3 DNA: TGTGCCAGCAGCCACCACAGCGCCTCTGGAAACACCATATATTTT
CDR3 protein: CASSHHSASGNTIYF
V gene: TRBV3-1
D gene: NA
J gene: TRBJ1-3
clone size: NA

CDR3 DNA: TGTGCCAGCAGCACAGGGGCTGGAAACACCATATATTTT
CDR3 protein: CASSTGAGNTIYF
V gene: TRBV12-3/TRBV12-4
D gene: TRBD1
J gene: TRBJ1-3
clone size: NA

CDR3 DNA: TGTGCCAGCAGTACGGCAGGGAGATCTCAGCCCCAGCATTTT
CDR3 protein: CASSTAGRSQPQHF
V gene: TRBV2
D gene: NA
J gene: TRBJ1-5
clone size: NA

CDR3 DNA: TGTGCCAGCAGCGGTTTGGACAGACCCACAGATACGCAGTATTTT
CDR3 protein: CASSGLDRPTDTQYF
V gene: TRBV3-1
D gene: NA
J gene: TRBJ2-3
clone size: many

CDR3 DNA: TGCAGTGCTAGGGATCCCGGGAGGGCCCACGGGGAGCTGTTTTTT
CDR3 protein: CSARDPGRAHGELFF
V gene: TRBV20-1
D gene: TRBD2
J gene: TRBJ2-2
clone size: NA

CDR3 DNA: TGTGCCAGCAGTGATGAATCAGGGGGATCACCCCTCCACTTT
CDR3 protein: CASSDESGGSPLHF
V gene: TRBV2
D gene: TRBD1
J gene: TRBJ1-6
clone size: few

CDR3 DNA: TGTGCCAGCAGGTCGGGTGGGGGACAGGGGTCTTCTGAGCAGTTCTTC
CDR3 protein: CASRSGGGQGSSEQFF
V gene: TRBV3-1
D gene: TRBD1
J gene: TRBJ2-1
clone size: many

CDR3 DNA: TGTGCCTGGAGTAGAGATGGGGCGGGAGGTTCTAGCGGGGAGCTGTTTTTT
CDR3 protein: CAWSRDGAGGSSGELFF
V gene: TRBV30
D gene: TRBD2
J gene: TRBJ2-2
clone size: many

CDR3 DNA: TGTGCCAGCCGAGGTATAAATCAGCCCCAGCATTTT
CDR3 protein: CASRGINQPQHF
V gene: TRBV28
D gene: NA
J gene: TRBJ1-5
clone size: NA

CDR3 DNA: TGCGCCAGCAGCCAAGGGGGAAGGAACTATGGCTACACCTTC
CDR3 protein: CASSQGGRNYGYTF
V gene: TRBV4-1
D gene: NA
J gene: TRBJ1-2
clone size: NA

CDR3 DNA: TGTGCCAGCAGCCCCGACAGGGCCAGCTCCTACAATGAGCAGTTCTTC
CDR3 protein: CASSPDRASSYNEQFF
V gene: TRBV11-2
D gene: TRBD1
J gene: TRBJ2-1
clone size: few

CDR3 DNA: TGTGCCAGCAGTCTAAGCCTCCGGGACCCGGACCATGAGCAGTTCTTC
CDR3 protein: CASSLSLRDPDHEQFF
V gene: TRBV12-3/TRBV12-4
D gene: NA
J gene: TRBJ2-1
clone size: many

CDR3 DNA: TGTGCCAGCAGTGCGGTTGGGGACAGGTACAATCAGCCCCAGCATTTT
CDR3 protein: CASSAVGDRYNQPQHF
V gene: TRBV28
D gene: TRBD1
J gene: TRBJ1-5
clone size: many

CDR3 DNA: TGTGCCAGCAGTCGGGAGGGGAGGGTGGATGGCTACACCTTC
CDR3 protein: CASSREGRVDGYTF
V gene: TRBV6-5
D gene: NA
J gene: TRBJ1-2
clone size: NA

CDR3 DNA: TGCAGCGTTGGGACGCTCGACGCCTACGAGCAGTACTTC
CDR3 protein: CSVGTLDAYEQYF
V gene: TRBV29-1
D gene: NA
J gene: TRBJ2-7
clone size: NA

CDR3 DNA: TGTGCCAGCAGCCAAGATGTGGGACTAGCGACCTACAATGAGCAGTTCTTC
CDR3 protein: CASSQDVGLATYNEQFF
V gene: TRBV11-1
D gene: TRBD2
J gene: TRBJ2-1
clone size: many

CDR3 DNA: TGTGCCAGCACCGCCTGGGGGGGGGGCACTGAAGCTTTCTTT
CDR3 protein: CASTAWGGGTEAFF
V gene: TRBV27
D gene: NA
J gene: TRBJ1-1
clone size: NA

CDR3 DNA: TGTGCCAGCAGCTGGGCGGACAGGGCGTACAATGAGCAGTTCTTC
CDR3 protein: CASSWADRAYNEQFF
V gene: TRBV5-5
D gene: TRBD1
J gene: TRBJ2-1
clone size: many

CDR3 DNA: TGTGCCAGCAGCTACAGGACCAACTACGAGCAGTACTTC
CDR3 protein: CASSYRTNYEQYF
V gene: TRBV5-5
D gene: NA
J gene: TRBJ2-7
clone size: NA

CDR3 DNA: TGTGCCAGCGAACTAGCGGGGCTTTACAATGAGCAGTTCTTC
CDR3 protein: CASELAGLYNEQFF
V gene: TRBV2
D gene: TRBD2
J gene: TRBJ2-1
clone size: many

CDR3 DNA: TGTGCCAGCAGTGACCCAGGGGCGGGCTATGGCTACACCTTC
CDR3 protein: CASSDPGAGYGYTF
V gene: TRBV2
D gene: NA
J gene: TRBJ1-2
clone size: many

CDR3 DNA: TGTGCCTGGGGGGTAGCGGGAGGTTACGAGCAGTACTTC
CDR3 protein: CAWGVAGGYEQYF
V gene: TRBV30
D gene: TRBD2
J gene: TRBJ2-7
clone size: many

CDR3 DNA: TGTGCCAGCAGCGGAGAAAGGCCAGGGAGGGTTGGCTACACCTTC
CDR3 protein: CASSGERPGRVGYTF
V gene: TRBV9
D gene: NA
J gene: TRBJ1-2
clone size: NA

CDR3 DNA: TGTGCCAGCAGCCAAGAACTAGCGGGGAAGACAGATACGCAGTATTTT
CDR3 protein: CASSQELAGKTDTQYF
V gene: TRBV6-1
D gene: TRBD2
J gene: TRBJ2-3
clone size: NA

CDR3 DNA: TGTGCCTGGAGGTCGGGACAGGGGGTCCTGGGGCAGTTCTTC
CDR3 protein: CAWRSGQGVLGQFF
V gene: TRBV30
D gene: TRBD1
J gene: TRBJ2-1
clone size: few

CDR3 DNA: TGTGCCAGCAGTCCGCGGACAGTCAATTCACCCCTCCACTTT
CDR3 protein: CASSPRTVNSPLHF
V gene: TRBV12-3/TRBV12-4
D gene: NA
J gene: TRBJ1-6
clone size: few

CDR3 DNA: TGTGCCAGCAGTTCCCTCGGGGTAGCGAAACACCGGGAGCTGTTTTTT
CDR3 protein: CASSSLGVAKHRELFF
V gene: TRBV28
D gene: NA
J gene: TRBJ2-2
clone size: many

CDR3 DNA: TGTGCCTGGAACCCAGGGAGCAATCAGCCCCAGCATTTT
CDR3 protein: CAWNPGSNQPQHF
V gene: TRBV30
D gene: NA
J gene: TRBJ1-5
clone size: few